The 7 T cell receptor beta chains below come from one sample, sequenced in a study of CD8+ T cells in alopecia areata. Isolated RNA was reverse transcribed into cDNA used as the sequencing template. Profiled with immunoSEQ multiplex PCR; TCRdb holds only in-frame clones, not every one. Of approximately 210,000 clones in the sample, roughly 66% were seen once. Treatment described: oral pan-JAK inhibitor, 5-10 mg twice daily. The specimen comprised CD4+ T cells sorted from blood, sampled at approximately week 42, from a patient treated with tofacitinib. Receptors were obtained from a human donor with alopecia areata.

This clone showed up just a few times. The chain couples TRBV5-1 to TRBJ2-5, with D possibly called TRBD1 or TRBD2 (5 bases each). CDR1 is SGHRS, CDR2 YFSETQ, per germline. The length of the CDR3 is 13 residues. V dropped 4 bases and J dropped 3 bases, with 10 bases sitting between them. The CDR3 is CASSRDGKETQYF. For the CDR3, the DNA is TGCGCCAGCAGCAGGGACGGAAAAGAGACCCAGTACTTC. Complete variable domain (other parts from reference TRBV5-1 and TRBJ2-5): KAGVTQTPRYLIKTRGQQVTLSCSPISGHRSVSWYQQTPGQGLQFLFEYFSETQRNKGNFPGRFSGRQFSNSRSEMNVSTLELGDSALYLCASSRDGKETQYFGPGTRLLVL.

The chain links TRBV15 to TRBJ1-5; D not certain. CDR1 is LNHNV, CDR2 YYDKDF, per germline (reference sequence). This CDR3 has 14 amino acids. Trimming stripped 3 bases from V and 0 bases from J, with 6 bases between. The CDR3 protein is CATSSHVSNQPQHF. For the CDR3, the DNA is TGTGCCACCAGCAGCCACGTTAGCAATCAGCCCCAGCATTTT.

This chain uses TRBV30 with TRBJ1-2; 7 bases are a match to TRBD1. This CDR3 contains 16 residues. Germline loops: CDR1 GTSNPN, CDR2 SVGIG (reference sequence). The junction had 10 bases not matched to a gene; V was cut back by 0 bases and J by 3 bases. As DNA, the CDR3 is TGTGCCTGGAGTGTACGGGGGGGACAGTCAGACTATGGCTACACCTTC. Translated: CAWSVRGGQSDYGYTF.

The chain has TRBV28 and TRBJ2-1, with a possible D match to TRBD1 (6 bases). Between the trimmed V and J ends, which lost 7 bases and 3 bases, there was a span of 13 bases. Germline V gene data show CDR1 as MDHEN and CDR2 as SYDVKM. This CDR3 spans 14 amino acids. As DNA, the CDR3 is TGTGCCAGCAAGGACAGCCCCGTCTACAATGAGCAGTTCTTC. This codes for CASKDSPVYNEQFF.

The chain carries TRBV7-2 and TRBJ2-4; D could derive from TRBD1 or TRBD2 (6 bases each). Per the germline V gene, CDR1 is SGHTA and CDR2 is FQGNSA. This CDR3 region has 15 residues. V was cut by 5 bases and J by 2 bases, with 13 bases left in between. The CDR3 DNA is TGTGCCAGCAGCCCGGAGGGACACCCCAAAAACATTCAGTACTTC. It yields the protein CASSPEGHPKNIQYF.

This sequence joins TRBV2 and TRBJ2-7, with D perhaps TRBD2 (5 bases). Between the trimmed V and J ends, which lost 2 bases and 1 base, there was a span of 6 bases. From germline, CDR1 is SNHLY and CDR2 FYNNEI. CDR3 length: 13 amino acids. The CDR3 region is CASSERESYEQYF. The CDR3 DNA follows: TGTGCCAGCAGTGAAAGGGAGTCCTACGAGCAGTACTTC.

This clone was observed a handful of times. This rearrangement joins TRBV29-1 to TRBJ1-1; D remains unclear. Germline assignment: CDR1 SQVTM and CDR2 ANQGSEA. This CDR3 contains 14 residues. Trimming took off 4 bases at V and 3 bases at J, with 15 bases between the two ends. The CDR3 bases are TGCAGCGTTGGCCCTGTGATACGCGACACTGAAGCTTTCTTT. This sequence encodes CSVGPVIRDTEAFF.